The 6 T cell receptor beta chains given below trace back to one sample, sequenced in a study of blood T cell repertoires in COVID-19. Libraries were prepared by immunoSEQ multiplex PCR; TCRdb keeps only in-frame clonotypes and omits some of them. The sample has 95,000 to 120,000 clones; approximately 83% are singletons. Sequenced material: peripheral blood. All receptors come from an older woman with acute or convalescent COVID-19.

This clone was seen just once. This chain uses TRBV28 with TRBJ2-7; 9 positions match TRBD1. Trimming at V came to 2 bases and at J to 1 base, leaving 6 bases not matched to a gene. Germline loops: CDR1 MDHEN, CDR2 SYDVKM. The length of the CDR3 is 16 residues. This chain's CDR3 is CASSLRLTGGSYEQYF. The DNA of the CDR3 is TGTGCCAGCAGTTTAAGGTTGACAGGGGGTTCCTACGAGCAGTACTTC.

The gene calls are TRBV9 and TRBJ2-2; unclear D gene. V lost 0 bases, J lost 6 bases, and 6 bases lay in between. The CDR3 is 13 residues long. Per germline, CDR1 SGDLS and CDR2 YYNGEE. CDR3 residues: CASSVGHPGELFF. In DNA form, the CDR3 reads TGTGCCAGCAGCGTAGGACATCCCGGGGAGCTGTTTTTT.

V is TRBV5-1 and J is TRBJ2-1; D might be TRBD2 (5 bases). Germline-derived CDR1 and CDR2 are SGHRS and YFSETQ. CDR3 length: 15 residues. V lost 0 bases and J 1 base, leaving 8 bases between the germline ends. CDR3 in amino acids: CASSLGSGSYNEQFF. The CDR3 nucleotides are TGCGCCAGCAGCTTGGGGTCGGGGTCCTACAATGAGCAGTTCTTC.

The chain links TRBV19 to TRBJ2-5, with D perhaps matching TRBD1 (5 bases). The CDR3 has 17 amino acids. With 3 bases removed from V and 5 bases from J, the gap between germline ends came to 22 bases. Germline V gives CDR1 LNHDA, CDR2 SQIVND (reference sequence). CDR3 sequence (DNA): TGTGCCAGTAGTATTGGGGCCGGACCAAACCTTGTCGAGACCCAGTACTTC. This sequence encodes CASSIGAGPNLVETQYF.

This clone was found a few times. The J gene is TRBJ2-6, the V gene TRBV4-1; 8 bases fit TRBD1. With 5 bases clipped from V and 0 bases from J, the junction kept 6 bases outside the gene matches. The CDR3 runs 17 residues. CDR1 and CDR2 from the germline V gene are MGHRA and YSYEKL. CDR3 nucleotide sequence: TGCGCCAGCAGCTTGGGACAGGCCCTCTCTGGGGCCAACGTCCTGACTTTC. Translated, it gives CASSLGQALSGANVLTF.

The chain links TRBV6-1 to TRBJ1-5; 7 nucleotides agree with TRBD1. The germline CDR1 and CDR2 sequences are MNHNS and SASEGT. J gave up 0 bases and V 2 bases, and 13 bases lay outside the gene matches. The CDR3 has 19 residues. CDR3 nucleotide sequence: TGTGCCAGCAGTGAACGAGGGGAACAGGGGTCCTATAGCAATCAGCCCCAGCATTTT. It yields the protein CASSERGEQGSYSNQPQHF.